What follows are 6 T cell receptor beta chains derived from one specimen sequenced in a study of blood T cells in healthy people across ages. Then a second PCR, running roughly 6 to 11 cycles, was carried out with a sample-barcoded 5' primer and a J-beta primer mix. TCRdb itself ran the 5' RACE reads through MiXCR, one entry per CDR3 protein. This sample has around 780,000 distinct CDR3 sequences, with about 56% found just once. Sequencing input: blood. These receptors originate from a man aged 40-55 years in good health.

At least ten counts were recorded for this clonotype. The CDR3, as DNA: TGTGCCAGCAGTGAACTAGCGGGAGGGTACAATGAGCAGTTCTTC. Its protein is CASSELAGGYNEQFF. J is TRBJ2-1 and V is TRBV6-1, with 12 bases that match TRBD2. Germline V gene lookup returns CDR1 MNHNS and CDR2 SASEGT. V gave up 2 bases and J gave up 4 bases; unmatched junction bases: 0. This CDR3 is built from 15 residues.

This chain joins TRBV9 and TRBJ2-3; D gene ambiguous. Germline CDR1 SGDLS, CDR2 YYNGEE. CDR3 length equals 16 residues. Trimming pared 0 bases from V and 0 bases from J, leaving 11 bases between. CDR3: CASSVGPGASTDTQYF. For the CDR3, the DNA is TGTGCCAGCAGCGTAGGCCCAGGAGCTAGCACAGATACGCAGTATTTT.

To note about this clonotype: The junction differs from germline at one of its ends, possibly a read error. The chain has TRBV4-1 and TRBJ2-7; 9 nucleotides agree with TRBD2. The CDR3 has 14 residues. The germline gives CDR1 MGHRA, CDR2 YSYEKL. The CDR3 sequence is CACSWTSEAYEQYF. The CDR3 DNA is TGCGCCTGCAGCTGGACTAGCGAAGCCTACGAGCAGTACTTC.

This chain links TRBV25-1 with TRBJ2-7, with D perhaps given as TRBD1 or TRBD2 (5 bases each). CDR3 length equals 15 residues. The ends were cut back, 6 bases at V and 2 bases at J, with 17 bases in the middle. Germline V lookup: CDR1 MGHDK, CDR2 SYGVNS. CDR3 in amino acids: CASRGNGEGAYEQYF. Here the CDR3 DNA reads TGTGCCAGCAGAGGGAACGGGGAAGGGGCCTACGAGCAGTACTTC.

This clonotype was counted once. This chain links TRBV7-9 with TRBJ2-5; possible D gene TRBD2, 5 bases. CDR1 and CDR2 from the germline V gene are SEHNR and FQNEAQ (reference sequence). CDR3 length: 18 amino acids. The V gene lost 1 base and the J gene lost 2 bases, with 20 bases spanning the gap. The CDR3 nucleotides read TGTGCCAGCAGCTTAGGAGACTTTTGGAGGAGGACGCAAGAGACCCAGTACTTC. This codes for CASSLGDFWRRTQETQYF.

The chain employs TRBV6-2 or TRBV6-3 and TRBJ1-1; D is ambiguous. Trimming left V 7 bases short and J 3 bases short, with 12 bases between. The CDR3 contains 13 residues. Germline CDR1 MNHEY, CDR2 SVGEGT. CDR3 protein: CASTDYQDTEAFF. Here the CDR3 DNA reads TGTGCCAGCACTGATTACCAGGACACTGAAGCTTTCTTT.